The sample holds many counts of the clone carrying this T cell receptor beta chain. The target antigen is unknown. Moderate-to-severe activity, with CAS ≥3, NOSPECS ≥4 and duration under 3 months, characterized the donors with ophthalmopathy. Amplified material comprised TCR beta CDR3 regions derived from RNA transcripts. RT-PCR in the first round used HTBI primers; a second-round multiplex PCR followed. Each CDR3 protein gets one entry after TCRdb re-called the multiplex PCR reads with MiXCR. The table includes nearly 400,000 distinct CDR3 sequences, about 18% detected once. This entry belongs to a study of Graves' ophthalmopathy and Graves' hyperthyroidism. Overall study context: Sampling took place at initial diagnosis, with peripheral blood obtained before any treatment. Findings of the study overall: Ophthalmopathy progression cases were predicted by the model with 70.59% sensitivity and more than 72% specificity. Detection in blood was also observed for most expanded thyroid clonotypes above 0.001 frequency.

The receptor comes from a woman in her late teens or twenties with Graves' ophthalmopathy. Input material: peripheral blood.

The CDR3 spells CASSYGGRVRDEQYF. CDR3 sequence (DNA): TGTGCCAGCAGTTACGGAGGTCGGGTCCGGGACGAGCAGTACTTC. This chain links TRBV6-5 with TRBJ2-7; D is perhaps TRBD2 (5 bases). Deletions cut 2 bases from V and 5 bases from J, with 16 bases between. Germline V lookup: CDR1 MNHEY, CDR2 SVGAGI. The CDR3 extends over 15 amino acids.